This passage covers 5 T cell receptor beta chains from one sample sequenced in a study of T cell responses to AZD1222 COVID-19 vaccine. Sequencing was performed with immunoSEQ multiplex PCR; in TCRdb, only in-frame clones are kept and a portion is missing. The data show 100,000 to 150,000 clones, over 90% seen once. Sequencing used peripheral blood, obtained on day 0 of AZD1222 vaccination. Source of these receptors: an adult in good health.

The V and J genes are TRBV7-2 and TRBJ2-5; D might be TRBD1 (7 bases). Germline V gives CDR1 SGHTA, CDR2 FQGNSA. This CDR3 contains 14 residues. Trimming stripped 3 bases from V and 4 bases from J, with 12 bases between. Written as DNA, the CDR3 is TGTGCCAGCAGCTTCCAGGGGGGAGGAGAGACCCAGTACTTC. Translating gives CASSFQGGGETQYF.

The chain's CDR3 is CASSFTQPAGGFLQPQHF. The CDR3 nucleotides are TGTGCCAGCAGTTTCACTCAACCGGCAGGGGGTTTTCTTCAGCCCCAGCATTTT. The chain uses TRBV6-2 or TRBV6-3 and TRBJ1-5, with 7 bases aligning to TRBD1. The CDR3 loop spans 18 amino acids. From germline, CDR1 is MNHEY and CDR2 SVGEGT. Trimming cost V 4 bases and J 6 bases; bases outside gene matches: 18.

This clone has only one observation. The chain links TRBV27 to TRBJ1-1, with D hard to call. Germline CDR1 reads MNHEY; CDR2 reads SMNVEV (reference sequence). Trimming removed 7 bases from V and 6 bases from J, with 18 bases in between. The CDR3 totals 14 residues. The chain's CDR3 is CASTPDGVRAEAFF. CDR3 DNA: TGTGCCAGCACTCCTGACGGGGTGAGGGCTGAAGCTTTCTTT.

This clone is a singleton in its sample. The chain uses TRBV19 and TRBJ1-2; D uncertain. Trimming stripped 5 bases from V and 11 bases from J, with 21 bases between. Per the germline V gene, CDR1 is LNHDA and CDR2 is SQIVND (reference sequence). The CDR3 is 14 residues long. The CDR3 DNA sequence: TGTGCCAGTAGTTTCGAGATGGGGTTGACGGGGTACACCTTC. This sequence encodes CASSFEMGLTGYTF.

The V gene is TRBV27, the J gene TRBJ2-7; 8 nucleotides line up with TRBD2. Trimming cost V 6 bases and J 4 bases; bases outside gene matches: 5. This CDR3 is 13 amino acids long. CDR1 is MNHEY and CDR2 is SMNVEV in the germline V gene (reference sequence). In DNA form, the CDR3 reads TGTGCCAGCAGCGACGGGACTAGGTACGAGCAGTACTTC. Its translation is CASSDGTRYEQYF.